One TCR beta chain is described in this entry. Its antigen remains unknown. Data came from immunoSEQ multiplex PCR; TCRdb stores just in-frame clones and leaves some out. This sample has some 250,000 clones, with 80% to 95% found just once. The data were taken from a study of cytomegalovirus exposure and HLA in healthy donors. Turning to the study itself: The roughly 130 validation repertoires used the same platform as the approximately 670 first-cohort repertoires (as reported by a later analysis). Study-level findings and limits: The study found most TCR sequences rare, yet found some public TCRs in many donors. In vitro, a few CMV-associated chains proved specific for CMV antigens. The authors enumerated over 150 TCR beta chains as linked to cytomegalovirus.

The sequenced sample consisted of PBMCs. The source of this sequence is a woman under 40 in good health and CMV-seronegative.

The CDR3 nucleotides read TGTGCCAGCAGCTTAAGGTCCCAGGACAGGGCTAATGAAAAACTGTTTTTT. It encodes CASSLRSQDRANEKLFF. The chain combines TRBV7-8 with TRBJ1-4; TRBD1 matches at 8 bases. V shed 2 bases, J shed 3 bases, and the junction held 8 bases outside the gene matches. The CDR3 is 17 amino acids. Germline CDR1 is SGHVS and CDR2 is FQNEAQ. Supplemented by reference TRBV7-8 and TRBJ1-4, the full variable domain reads GAGVSQSPRYKVAKRGQDVALRCDPISGHVSLFWYQQALGQGPEFLTYFQNEAQLDKSGLPSDRFFAERPEGSVSTLKIQRTQQEDSAVYLCASSLRSQDRANEKLFFGSGTQLSVL.